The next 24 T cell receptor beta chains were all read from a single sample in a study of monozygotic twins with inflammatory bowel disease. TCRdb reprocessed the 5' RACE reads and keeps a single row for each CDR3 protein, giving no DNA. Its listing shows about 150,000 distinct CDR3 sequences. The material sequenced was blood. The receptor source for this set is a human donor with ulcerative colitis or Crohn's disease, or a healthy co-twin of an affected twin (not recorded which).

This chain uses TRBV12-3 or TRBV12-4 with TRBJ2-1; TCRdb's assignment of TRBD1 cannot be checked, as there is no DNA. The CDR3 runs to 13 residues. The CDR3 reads CASSPGVYNEQFF.

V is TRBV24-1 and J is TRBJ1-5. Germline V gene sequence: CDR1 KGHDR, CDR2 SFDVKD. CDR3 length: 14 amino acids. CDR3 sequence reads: CATSDPAGNQPQHF.

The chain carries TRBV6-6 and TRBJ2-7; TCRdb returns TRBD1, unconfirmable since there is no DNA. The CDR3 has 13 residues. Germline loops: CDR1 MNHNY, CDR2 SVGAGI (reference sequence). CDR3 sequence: CASDPSGGRGQYF.

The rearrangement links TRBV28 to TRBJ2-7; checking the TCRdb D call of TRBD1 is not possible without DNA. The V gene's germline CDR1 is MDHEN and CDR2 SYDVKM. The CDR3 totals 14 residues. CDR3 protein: CASAGRGGIYEQYF.

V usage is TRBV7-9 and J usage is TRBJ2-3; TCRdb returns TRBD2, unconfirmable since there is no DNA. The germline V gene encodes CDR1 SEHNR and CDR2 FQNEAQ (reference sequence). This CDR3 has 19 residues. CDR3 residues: CASSSRRFLAGGTTDTQYF. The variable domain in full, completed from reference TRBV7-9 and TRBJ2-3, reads DTGVSQNPRHKITKRGQNVTFRCDPISEHNRLYWYRQTLGQGPEFLTYFQNEAQLEKSRLLSDRFSAERPKGSFSTLEIQRTEQGDSAMYLCASSSRRFLAGGTTDTQYFGPGTRLTVL.

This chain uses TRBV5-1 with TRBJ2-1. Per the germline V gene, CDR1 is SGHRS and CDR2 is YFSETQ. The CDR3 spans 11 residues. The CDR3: CASSLAAEQFF.

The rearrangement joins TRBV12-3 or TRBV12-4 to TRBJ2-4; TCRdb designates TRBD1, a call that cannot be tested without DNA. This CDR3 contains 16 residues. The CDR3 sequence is CASSLWQGAAKNMQYF.

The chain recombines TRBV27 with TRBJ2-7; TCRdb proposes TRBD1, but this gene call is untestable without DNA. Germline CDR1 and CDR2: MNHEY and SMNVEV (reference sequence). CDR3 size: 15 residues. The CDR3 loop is CASSFGGGASYEQYF.

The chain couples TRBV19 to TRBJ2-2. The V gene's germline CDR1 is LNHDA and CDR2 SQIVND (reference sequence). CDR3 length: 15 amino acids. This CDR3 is CASRPIPANTGELFF.

CDR3 in amino acids: CASSYSTAGGRRAGELFF. This chain joins TRBV6-5 and TRBJ2-2; checking the TCRdb D call of TRBD2 is not possible without DNA. The germline CDR1 and CDR2 sequences are MNHEY and SVGAGI. CDR3 size: 18 residues.

CDR3: CSGRRGPEAFF. V and J are TRBV20-1 and TRBJ1-1. Germline V gene sequence: CDR1 DFQATT, CDR2 SNEGSKA (reference sequence). CDR3 length: 11 residues.

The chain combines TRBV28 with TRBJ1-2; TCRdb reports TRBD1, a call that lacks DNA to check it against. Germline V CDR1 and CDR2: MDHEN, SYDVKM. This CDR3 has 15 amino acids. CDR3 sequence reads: CASSLLSGQAEGYTF.

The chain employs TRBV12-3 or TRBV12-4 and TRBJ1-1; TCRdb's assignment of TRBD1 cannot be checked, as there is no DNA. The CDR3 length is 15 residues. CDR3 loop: CASSFYWGINTEAFF.

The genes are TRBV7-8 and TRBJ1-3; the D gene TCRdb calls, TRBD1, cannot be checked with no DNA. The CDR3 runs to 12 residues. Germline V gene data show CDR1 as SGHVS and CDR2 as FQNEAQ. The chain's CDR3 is CASSPMMAGVNF. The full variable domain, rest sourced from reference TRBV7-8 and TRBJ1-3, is GAGVSQSPRYKVAKRGQDVALRCDPISGHVSLFWYQQALGQGPEFLTYFQNEAQLDKSGLPSDRFFAERPEGSVSTLKIQRTQQEDSAVYLCASSPMMAGVNFGEGSWLTVV.

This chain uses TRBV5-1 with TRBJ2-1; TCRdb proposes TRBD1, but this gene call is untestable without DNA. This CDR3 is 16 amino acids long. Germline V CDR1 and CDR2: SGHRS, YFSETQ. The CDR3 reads CASSSPPAASYNEQFF.

CDR3 sequence: CASSVTANPGANVLTF. The chain links TRBV9 to TRBJ2-6. The CDR3 is 16 residues long. The germline V gene encodes CDR1 SGDLS and CDR2 YYNGEE. Together with reference TRBV9 and TRBJ2-6, the CDR3 gives the full variable domain: DSGVTQTPKHLITATGQRVTLRCSPRSGDLSVYWYQQSLDQGLQFLIQYYNGEERAKGNILERFSAQQFPDLHSELNLSSLELGDSALYFCASSVTANPGANVLTFGAGSRLTVL.

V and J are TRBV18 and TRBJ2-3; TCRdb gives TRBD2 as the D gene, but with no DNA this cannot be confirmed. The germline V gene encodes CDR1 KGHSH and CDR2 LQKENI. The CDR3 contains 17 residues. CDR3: CASSRLTSGRSTDTQYF.

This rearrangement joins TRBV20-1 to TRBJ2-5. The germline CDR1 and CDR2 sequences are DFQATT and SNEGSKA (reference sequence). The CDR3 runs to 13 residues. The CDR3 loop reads CSARDRNRETQYF.

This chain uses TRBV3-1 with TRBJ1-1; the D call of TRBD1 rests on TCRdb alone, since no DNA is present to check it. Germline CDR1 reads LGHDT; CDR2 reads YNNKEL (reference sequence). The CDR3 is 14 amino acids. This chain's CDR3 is CASSQQGVNTEAFF.

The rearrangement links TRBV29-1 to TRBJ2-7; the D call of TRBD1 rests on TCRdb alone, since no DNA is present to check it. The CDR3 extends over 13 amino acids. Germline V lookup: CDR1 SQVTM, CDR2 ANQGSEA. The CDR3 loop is CSVKDRGQYEQYF.

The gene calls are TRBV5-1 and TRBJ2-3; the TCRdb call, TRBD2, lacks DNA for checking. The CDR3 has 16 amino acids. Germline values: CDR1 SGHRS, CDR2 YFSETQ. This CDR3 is CASSLAPAATTDTQYF.

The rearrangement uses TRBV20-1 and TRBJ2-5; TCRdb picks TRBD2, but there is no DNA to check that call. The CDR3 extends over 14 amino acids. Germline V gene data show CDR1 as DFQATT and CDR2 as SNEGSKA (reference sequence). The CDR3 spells CSARGDLRYETQYF.

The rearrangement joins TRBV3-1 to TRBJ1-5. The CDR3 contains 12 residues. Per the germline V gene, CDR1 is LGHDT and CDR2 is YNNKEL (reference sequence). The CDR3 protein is CASSSWGQPQHF. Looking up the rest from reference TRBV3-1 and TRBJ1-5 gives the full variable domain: DTAVSQTPKYLVTQMGNDKSIKCEQNLGHDTMYWYKQDSKKFLKIMFSYNNKELIINETVPNRFSPKSPDKAHLNLHINSLELGDSAVYFCASSSWGQPQHFGDGTRLSIL.

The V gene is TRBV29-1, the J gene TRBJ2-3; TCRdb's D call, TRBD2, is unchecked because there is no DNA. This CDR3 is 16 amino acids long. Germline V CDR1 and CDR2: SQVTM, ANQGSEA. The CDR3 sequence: CSVDGTSGFSTDTQYF.